A single sample is the source of the 25 T cell receptor beta chains below, sequenced in a study of cytomegalovirus exposure and HLA in healthy donors. The primer mix had 60 Vbeta and 13 Jbeta primers. Some clones are missing from TCRdb's copy, which holds only in-frame ones; the method was immunoSEQ multiplex PCR. Of 110,000 to 150,000 clones in the sample, more than 70% were seen once. The sequencing sample was made of PBMCs. These TCRs come from a woman aged 40 to 50 in good health and CMV-seronegative.

This CDR3 is CASSLGTGAINQPQHF. The CDR3 DNA reads as TGTGCCAGCAGCTTGGGGACAGGGGCTATCAATCAGCCCCAGCATTTT. This chain joins TRBV5-6 and TRBJ1-5; TRBD1 aligns across 9 bases. This CDR3 spans 16 amino acids. Trimming took 0 bases from V and 3 from J; bases not matched to a gene: 4. CDR1 is SGHDT, CDR2 YYEEEE, per germline. The whole variable domain, filled in from reference TRBV5-6 and TRBJ1-5, reads DAGVTQSPTHLIKTRGQQVTLRCSPKSGHDTVSWYQQALGQGPQFIFQYYEEEERQRGNFPDRFSGHQFPNYSSELNVNALLLGDSALYLCASSLGTGAINQPQHFGDGTRLSIL.

This clone was counted once. CDR3 DNA sequence: TGTGCCAGCAGCCTCGGACTCGCACAAGAGACCCAGTACTTC. Protein product: CASSLGLAQETQYF. The chain has TRBV9 and TRBJ2-5; a possible D gene is TRBD2 (5 bases). Trimming took 4 bases from V and 2 from J, leaving 12 bases between them. Germline CDR1 and CDR2: SGDLS and YYNGEE. The CDR3 sequence is 14 residues long.

The chain couples TRBV2 to TRBJ1-5; TRBD1 agrees at 7 bases. The V gene's germline CDR1 is SNHLY and CDR2 FYNNEI. This CDR3 has 12 residues. V lost 3 bases, J lost 11 bases, and 4 bases stayed unmatched. The CDR3 region has the DNA TGTGCCAGCAGTGACCGGGACAGAACCCAGCATTTT. Translated: CASSDRDRTQHF.

The rearrangement joins TRBV27 to TRBJ2-7; unclear D gene. Germline assignment: CDR1 MNHEY and CDR2 SMNVEV (reference sequence). V dropped 2 bases and J dropped 2 bases, with 10 bases sitting between them. The CDR3 is 14 residues long. CDR3 in DNA: TGTGCCAGCAGTTTAATCCCAGGCCCCTACGAGCAGTACTTC. Translating gives CASSLIPGPYEQYF.

The chain is built from TRBV15 and TRBJ2-7, with TRBD1 as a possible D gene (7 bases). The ends were cut back, 1 base at V and 0 bases at J, with 13 bases in the middle. Per germline, CDR1 LNHNV and CDR2 YYDKDF (reference sequence). CDR3 length equals 16 residues. The CDR3 DNA follows: TGTGCCACCAGCAGAGCATCAGGGGGGAGCTCCTACGAGCAGTACTTC. Its translation is CATSRASGGSSYEQYF.

The V gene is TRBV11-3, the J gene TRBJ2-1; 7 bases align to TRBD2. With V trimmed by 5 bases and J by 9 bases, 13 bases remained unmatched. Germline loops: CDR1 SGHNT, CDR2 YENEEA. The CDR3 loop spans 15 amino acids. As DNA, the CDR3 is TGTGCCAGCAGCCCCAGCGGGATGGCCGTAGGTGAGCAGTTCTTC. This translates into CASSPSGMAVGEQFF.

The rearrangement links TRBV2 to TRBJ2-1; TRBD2 might be the D (6 bases). Germline V gene data show CDR1 as SNHLY and CDR2 as FYNNEI. The CDR3 runs 13 residues. V lost 6 bases and J lost 7, with 13 bases in between. The CDR3 reads CASRKTSLNEQFF. CDR3 nucleotides: TGTGCCAGCAGAAAGACTAGTTTGAATGAGCAGTTCTTC.

The chain employs TRBV2 and TRBJ2-1; D is undetermined. The CDR3 has 15 amino acids. V was shortened by 1 base and J by 0 bases, with 7 bases between the two germline ends. CDR1 and CDR2 from the germline V gene are SNHLY and FYNNEI. The CDR3 here is CASSEGASSYNEQFF. DNA of the CDR3: TGTGCCAGCAGTGAAGGGGCAAGCTCCTACAATGAGCAGTTCTTC. The entire variable domain, with the rest obtained from reference TRBV2 and TRBJ2-1, is as follows: EPEVTQTPSHQVTQMGQEVILRCVPISNHLYFYWYRQILGQKVEFLVSFYNNEISEKSEIFDDQFSVERPDGSNFTLKIRSTKLEDSAMYFCASSEGASSYNEQFFGPGTRLTVL.

The chain is built from TRBV4-2 and TRBJ2-3, with 7 bases lining up with TRBD2. The CDR3 has 14 amino acids. Per the germline V gene, CDR1 is LGHNA and CDR2 is YNFKEQ. The V segment lost 4 bases and the J segment 6 bases; nucleotides outside the gene matches: 7. In DNA form, the CDR3 reads TGTGCCAGCAGCCCCCGACTAGCCGTGGATACGCAGTATTTT. As protein: CASSPRLAVDTQYF.

The V call is TRBV5-1, the J call TRBJ2-3, with 16 nucleotides matching TRBD2. This CDR3 is 18 amino acids long. Trimming at V came to 4 bases and at J to 8 bases, leaving 13 bases not matched to a gene. The germline V gene encodes CDR1 SGHRS and CDR2 YFSETQ. CDR3 sequence (DNA): TGCGCCAGCAGCCCCTCCGGGACTAGCGGGGGGGGGTCCGGTACGCAGTATTTT. Translation gives CASSPSGTSGGGSGTQYF.

The chain uses TRBV5-4 and TRBJ1-1; possibly TRBD1 for D (5 bases). V was pared by 0 bases and J by 0 bases, with 6 bases between. The CDR3 runs to 14 residues. The germline V gene has CDR1 SGHNT and CDR2 YYREEE (reference sequence). CDR3 sequence (DNA): TGTGCCAGCAGCTTGGTAGGGGTGAACACTGAAGCTTTCTTT. Translation gives CASSLVGVNTEAFF.

The CDR3 protein is CASSEAEYNEQFF. CDR3 in DNA: TGTGCCAGCAGCGAGGCGGAATACAATGAGCAGTTCTTC. This chain joins TRBV6-4 and TRBJ2-1; D remains unclear. This CDR3 is built from 13 residues. Trimming cost V 6 bases and J 4 bases, with 10 bases left between them. Looked up from germline, CDR1 is MRHNA and CDR2 is SNTAGT.

The J gene is TRBJ2-7, the V gene TRBV5-1; D unresolved. Germline V gene data show CDR1 as SGHRS and CDR2 as YFSETQ. V lost 4 bases and J 3 bases, leaving 14 bases between the germline ends. CDR3 size: 14 residues. The CDR3 here is CASSPAERFYEQYF. CDR3 sequence (DNA): TGCGCCAGCAGCCCCGCGGAGCGCTTCTACGAGCAGTACTTC.

The chain combines TRBV6-6 with TRBJ1-5, with 8 bases that match TRBD1. J was trimmed by 9 bases and V by 7 bases; bases with no gene match: 11. Germline-derived CDR1 and CDR2 are MNHNY and SVGAGI (reference sequence). This CDR3 has 14 residues. CDR3 nucleotides: TGTGCCAGCACCACAGGGGGGGGCCTCGGGCCCCAGCATTTT. Amino acid sequence: CASTTGGGLGPQHF.

This clone was detected a few times. This chain links TRBV7-9 with TRBJ2-1, with 8 bases matching TRBD2. This CDR3 contains 15 residues. V lost 3 bases to trimming and J lost 6 bases; unmatched junction nucleotides: 7. Per germline, CDR1 SEHNR and CDR2 FQNEAQ (reference sequence). CDR3 sequence: CASSLTSDDLNEQFF. The CDR3 region has the DNA TGTGCCAGCAGCTTGACTAGCGACGATCTCAATGAGCAGTTCTTC.

This CDR3 is CAWSARYEQYF. The CDR3 DNA reads TGTGCCTGGAGTGCCCGCTACGAGCAGTACTTC. This chain joins TRBV30 and TRBJ2-7, with unresolved D. Trimming cost V 1 base and J 3 bases, with 4 bases left between them. The CDR3 length is 11 residues. Germline CDR1 GTSNPN, CDR2 SVGIG (reference sequence).

V usage is TRBV11-2 and J usage is TRBJ1-3; D is ambiguous. This CDR3 contains 12 residues. The germline V gene encodes CDR1 SGHAT and CDR2 FQNNGV. V was pared by 2 bases and J by 4 bases, with 3 bases between. In DNA form, the CDR3 reads TGTGCCAGCAGCTTATCAGGAAACACCATATATTTT. It translates to CASSLSGNTIYF. Full variable domain (rest looked up from reference TRBV11-2 and TRBJ1-3): EAGVAQSPRYKIIEKRQSVAFWCNPISGHATLYWYQQILGQGPKLLIQFQNNGVVDDSQLPKDRFSAERLKGVDSTLKIQPAKLEDSAVYLCASSLSGNTIYFGEGSWLTVV.

The chain couples TRBV18 to TRBJ1-4; 9 positions agree with TRBD1. The CDR3 is 15 amino acids. Germline CDR1 and CDR2: KGHSH and LQKENI. Trimming at V came to 3 bases and at J to 5 bases, leaving 4 bases not matched to a gene. This chain's CDR3 is CASSPKQGANEKLFF. The CDR3 DNA reads as TGTGCCAGCTCACCTAAACAGGGGGCAAATGAAAAACTGTTTTTT.

The chain is built from TRBV19 and TRBJ1-2; 7 nucleotides match TRBD1. Germline trimming cut 4 bases from V and 4 bases from J; bases unmatched to any gene: 9. CDR1 is LNHDA, CDR2 SQIVND, per germline (reference sequence). This CDR3 has 15 residues. CDR3 residues: CASSTHDRVGYGYTF. In DNA, the CDR3 is TGTGCCAGTAGTACCCATGACAGGGTGGGCTATGGCTACACCTTC. Supplemented by reference TRBV19 and TRBJ1-2, the full variable domain reads DGGITQSPKYLFRKEGQNVTLSCEQNLNHDAMYWYRQDPGQGLRLIYYSQIVNDFQKGDIAEGYSVSREKKESFPLTVTSAQKNPTAFYLCASSTHDRVGYGYTFGSGTRLTVV.

This chain connects TRBV6-5 to TRBJ2-7; 9 nucleotides align to TRBD1. The CDR3 totals 15 residues. With 4 bases clipped from V and 5 bases from J, the junction kept 9 bases outside the gene matches. Germline loops: CDR1 MNHEY, CDR2 SVGAGI. As DNA, the CDR3 is TGTGCCAGCAGTTCCCGGGGGACAGGGTCCCACGAGCAGTACTTC. This codes for CASSSRGTGSHEQYF.

V is TRBV15 and J is TRBJ2-6; no clear D. The CDR3 runs to 14 residues. Trimming took 4 bases from V and 1 from J, leaving 5 bases between them. From germline, CDR1 is LNHNV and CDR2 YYDKDF (reference sequence). Here the CDR3 reads CATSIKSGANVLTF. CDR3 sequence (DNA): TGTGCCACCAGCATCAAATCTGGGGCCAACGTCCTGACTTTC.

For the CDR3, the DNA is TGTGCCAGCAGTTCACAGGGGGCAGATCAGCCCCAGCATTTT. Translated, it gives CASSSQGADQPQHF. The gene calls are TRBV27 and TRBJ1-5; 9 nucleotides line up with TRBD1. J lost 5 bases, V lost 4 bases, and 3 bases had no gene match. CDR3 length: 14 residues. In germline, CDR1 is MNHEY, CDR2 SMNVEV (reference sequence).

The V gene is TRBV2, the J gene TRBJ2-5, with D maybe TRBD2 (7 bases). The CDR3 is 14 amino acids. The V end was cut by 8 bases, the J end by 8 bases, with 21 bases between. CDR1 SNHLY and CDR2 FYNNEI come from the germline V gene. The CDR3 loop reads CASADEIGGQTQYF. In nucleotides, the CDR3 is TGTGCCAGCGCGGATGAGATCGGGGGGCAAACCCAGTACTTC.

The rearrangement links TRBV2 to TRBJ2-3; TRBD2 agrees at 7 bases. This CDR3 region has 17 residues. V was clipped by 6 bases and J by 6 bases; unmatched bases: 18. The germline V gene encodes CDR1 SNHLY and CDR2 FYNNEI. CDR3 protein: CASRASKSGVRRDTQYF. The CDR3 bases are TGTGCCAGCAGGGCCTCGAAAAGCGGGGTAAGGCGGGATACGCAGTATTTT.

This rearrangement joins TRBV7-6 to TRBJ1-5; D gene unclear. The CDR3 length is 13 residues. Germline V gene sequence: CDR1 SGHVS, CDR2 FNYEAQ. Deletions cut 0 bases from V and 5 bases from J, with 5 bases between. CDR3: CASSLAEDQPQHF. Here the CDR3 DNA reads TGTGCCAGCAGCTTAGCAGAGGATCAGCCCCAGCATTTT. The full variable domain, rest sourced from reference TRBV7-6 and TRBJ1-5, is GAGVSQSPRYKVTKRGQDVALRCDPISGHVSLYWYRQALGQGPEFLTYFNYEAQQDKSGLPNDRFSAERPEGSISTLTIQRTEQRDSAMYRCASSLAEDQPQHFGDGTRLSIL.